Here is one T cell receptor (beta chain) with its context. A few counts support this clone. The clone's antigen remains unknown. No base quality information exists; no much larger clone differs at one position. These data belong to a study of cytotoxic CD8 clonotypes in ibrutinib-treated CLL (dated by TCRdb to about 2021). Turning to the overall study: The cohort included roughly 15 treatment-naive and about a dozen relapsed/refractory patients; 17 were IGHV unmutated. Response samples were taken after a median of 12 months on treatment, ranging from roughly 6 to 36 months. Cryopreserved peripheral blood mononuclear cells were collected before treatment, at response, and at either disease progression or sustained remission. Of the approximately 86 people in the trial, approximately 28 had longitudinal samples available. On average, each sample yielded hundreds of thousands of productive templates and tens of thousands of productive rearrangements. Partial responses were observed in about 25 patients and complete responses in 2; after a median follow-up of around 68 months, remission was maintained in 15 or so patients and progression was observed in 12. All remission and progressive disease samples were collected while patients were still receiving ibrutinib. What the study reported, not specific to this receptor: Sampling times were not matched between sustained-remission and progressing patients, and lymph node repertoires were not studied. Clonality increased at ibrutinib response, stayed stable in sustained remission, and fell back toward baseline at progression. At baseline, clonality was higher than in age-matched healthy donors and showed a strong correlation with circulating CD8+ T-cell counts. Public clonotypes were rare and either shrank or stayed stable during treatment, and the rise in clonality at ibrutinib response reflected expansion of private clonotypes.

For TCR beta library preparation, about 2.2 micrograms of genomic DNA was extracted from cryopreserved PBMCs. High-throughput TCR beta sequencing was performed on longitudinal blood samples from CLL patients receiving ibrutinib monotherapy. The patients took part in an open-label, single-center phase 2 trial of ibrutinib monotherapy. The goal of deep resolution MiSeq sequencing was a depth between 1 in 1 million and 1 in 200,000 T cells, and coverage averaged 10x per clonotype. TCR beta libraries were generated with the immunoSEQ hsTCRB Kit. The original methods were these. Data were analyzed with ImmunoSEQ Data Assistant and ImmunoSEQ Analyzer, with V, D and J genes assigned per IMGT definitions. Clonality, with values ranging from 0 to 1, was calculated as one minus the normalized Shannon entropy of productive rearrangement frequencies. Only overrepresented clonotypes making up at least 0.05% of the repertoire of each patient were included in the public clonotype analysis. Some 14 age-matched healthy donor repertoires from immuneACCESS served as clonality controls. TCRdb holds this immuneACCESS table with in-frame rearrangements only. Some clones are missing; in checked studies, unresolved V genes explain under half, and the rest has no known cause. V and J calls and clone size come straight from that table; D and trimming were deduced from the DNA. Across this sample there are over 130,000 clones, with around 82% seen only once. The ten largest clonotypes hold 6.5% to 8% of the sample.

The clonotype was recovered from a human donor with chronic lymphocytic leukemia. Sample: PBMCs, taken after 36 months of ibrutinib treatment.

DNA sequence: TGTGCCAGCAGCAACAGGGGGCATGAAAAACTGTTTTTT. The resulting protein is CASSNRGHEKLFF. This receptor chain uses TRBV13 and TRBJ1-4; 9 bases in the junction line up with TRBD1. Here V drops 5 bases and J drops 6 bases, and the junction holds 1 base not matched to any gene. Measured from the cysteine to the phenylalanine, the CDR3 is 13 residues long. Only CDR3 DNA remains: 39 bases, in frame from the first base. For CDR1 and CDR2, the germline V gene (reference sequence) lists PRHDT and FYEKMQ. The CDR3, completed at both ends by the reference TRBV13 and TRBJ1-4 genes, gives the full variable domain AAGVIQSPRHLIKEKRETATLKCYPIPRHDTVYWYQQGPGQDPQFLISFYEKMQSDKGSIPDRFSAQQFSDYHSELNMSSLELGDSALYFCASSNRGHEKLFFGSGTQLSVL.